This paragraph reports one T cell receptor (beta chain). The sample originates from a study of blood T cell repertoires in COVID-19. Study overall: The samples span acute and convalescent COVID-19 from the United States, Italy and Spain. The analysed material was cDNA or gDNA that came from T cells, B-cell-depleted T cells, or PBMCs.

The CDR3 is made up of 15 amino acids. CDR1 and CDR2 from the germline V gene are LNHNV and YYDKDF (reference sequence). Trimming took 0 bases from V and 3 from J, leaving 9 bases between them. Under the authors' procedure: Estimated nucleated cell counts came from reference gene primer amplification. The assay was immunoSEQ multiplex PCR, and TCRdb's table has in-frame clones only and misses some. The V and J calls and clone size are taken from that table; D and trimming were inferred from the DNA. The sample comprises around 68,000 clones, roughly 85% of which are singletons, and 2.5% to 3.5% rests with the top ten.

The sample was peripheral blood. The sequence was collected from a man at least 80 years old with acute or convalescent COVID-19. The V and J genes are TRBV15 and TRBJ1-5; D is unclear. The CDR3 sequence is CATSRDGGNNQPQHF. The CDR3 region has the DNA TGTGCCACCAGCAGAGATGGCGGCAACAATCAGCCCCAGCATTTT.